The text below deals with one T cell receptor (beta chain). Its matching antigen is unknown. This record comes from a study of early T cells in non-severe SARS-CoV-2 infection. Study-level background: Sequencing was performed on bulk RNA from unsorted whole blood, leaving chains unpaired.

Regarding the study as a whole: Matching with VDJdb favored anti-spike CD8 responses (missing private and CD4 specificities).

In the library, individual cDNA molecules carried attached unique molecular identifiers. MiXCR, applied by TCRdb to the 5' RACE reads, yields one record per CDR3 protein. The top ten hold roughly 3.4% of the sample, which has tens of thousands of distinct CDR3 sequences, under 15% seen once. The germline V and J ends were trimmed by 7 bases and 4 bases, with 8 bases remaining between them. From germline, CDR1 is MDHEN and CDR2 SYDVKM. The CDR3 extends over 11 amino acids. The chain couples TRBV28 to TRBJ2-7; no clear D. The receptor's source is an adult who was a healthcare worker with PCR-confirmed SARS-CoV-2 infection or an uninfected control (not recorded which). Source material: whole blood. CDR3: CASTIGYEQYF. The CDR3 DNA reads as TGTGCCAGCACCATAGGGTACGAGCAGTACTTC.